A selection of T cell receptor beta chains follows, all from one sample in a study of T cell responses to AZD1222 COVID-19 vaccine. The data were produced by immunoSEQ multiplex PCR, yet TCRdb's version contains in-frame clones alone and is incomplete. The sample contains 150,000 to 200,000 clones, over 70% of which appear only once. The sequencing used peripheral blood, collected on day 0 of MenACWY control vaccination. The receptor source for this set is an adult in good health. CDR3s include the opening cysteine and the closing phenylalanine or tryptophan. The order of the fields is CDR3 protein, CDR3 DNA, V gene, J gene, D gene, clone size. A D gene is named only where the DNA matches it firmly. Size is omitted from some rows. Given values are once, few, many or a class for expanded clones.

CASGKLAGGFTDTQYF	TGTGCCAGCGGAAAACTAGCGGGGGGGTTCACAGATACGCAGTATTTT	TRBV2	TRBJ2-3	TRBD2	NA
CATSEESVLEQYF	TGTGCCACCAGTGAGGAGAGCGTTCTCGAGCAGTACTTC	TRBV24-1	TRBJ2-7	NA	NA
CASSLALQKNTEAFF	TGTGCCAGCAGCTTAGCGCTTCAAAAGAACACTGAAGCTTTCTTT	TRBV7-9	TRBJ1-1	NA	NA
CASSIRQFSYEQYF	TGTGCCAGTAGTATTCGACAGTTCTCCTACGAGCAGTACTTC	TRBV19	TRBJ2-7	NA	NA
CASSQDGQGAYEQYF	TGTGCCAGCAGCCAAGATGGACAGGGGGCCTACGAGCAGTACTTC	TRBV4-2	TRBJ2-7	TRBD1	NA
CATSIAGDQPYEQYF	TGTGCCACCAGCATAGCGGGAGATCAACCCTACGAGCAGTACTTC	TRBV15	TRBJ2-7	TRBD2	NA
CASNRQGDKPQHF	TGTGCCAGTAACAGACAGGGGGACAAGCCCCAGCATTTT	TRBV19	TRBJ1-5	TRBD1	NA
CASSTGSFQPQHF	TGTGCCAGCAGTACAGGGAGCTTTCAGCCCCAGCATTTT	TRBV2	TRBJ1-5	NA	few
CASTLGEKLFF	TGTGCCAGCACCCTGGGGGAAAAACTGTTTTTT	TRBV28	TRBJ1-4	NA	NA
CASSYSISGKNTGELFF	TGTGCCAGCAGTTACTCGATATCGGGGAAGAACACCGGGGAGCTGTTTTTT	TRBV6-2/TRBV6-3	TRBJ2-2	NA	NA
CATTQGAAPIDYTF	TGTGCCACAACGCAGGGGGCTGCGCCTATTGACTACACCTTC	TRBV6-5	TRBJ1-2	TRBD1	NA
CAWSGGQGNTEAFF	TGTGCCTGGAGTGGAGGCCAGGGTAACACTGAAGCTTTCTTT	TRBV30	TRBJ1-1	NA	NA
CASSYSGRDEQYF	TGTGCCAGCAGTTACTCCGGCAGGGACGAGCAGTACTTC	TRBV6-5	TRBJ2-7	NA	NA
CASGSGANVLTF	TGTGCCAGCGGGTCTGGGGCCAACGTCCTGACTTTC	TRBV28	TRBJ2-6	NA	NA
CASSPTSSYNSPLHF	TGTGCCAGCAGTCCTACTAGCTCCTATAATTCACCCCTCCACTTT	TRBV28	TRBJ1-6	NA	once
CASSYLLNTEAFF	TGTGCCAGCAGTTACTTATTGAACACTGAAGCTTTCTTT	TRBV6-5	TRBJ1-1	NA	NA
CASSYSGQGWEQYF	TGTGCCAGCAGTTACTCGGGTCAGGGTTGGGAGCAGTACTTC	TRBV6-2/TRBV6-3	TRBJ2-7	NA	NA
CASSFRAGGTDTQYF	TGTGCCAGCAGTTTTCGTGCGGGGGGCACAGATACGCAGTATTTT	TRBV28	TRBJ2-3	TRBD2	NA
CASSDGWTQYF	TGTGCCAGCAGTGACGGGTGGACCCAGTACTTC	TRBV6-1	TRBJ2-5	NA	NA
CASSLGTSGRVGETQYF	TGTGCCAGCAGCTTGGGGACTAGCGGGAGGGTAGGGGAGACCCAGTACTTC	TRBV7-2	TRBJ2-5	TRBD2	NA
CASSISEDSPQYF	TGTGCCAGTAGTATTAGTGAGGATTCCCCGCAGTATTTT	TRBV19	TRBJ2-3	NA	NA
CASTPGFASYEQYF	TGTGCCAGCACTCCAGGGTTCGCATCCTACGAGCAGTACTTC	TRBV2	TRBJ2-7	NA	NA
CAIRKQGASAYEQYF	TGTGCCATCAGAAAACAGGGGGCTTCCGCCTACGAGCAGTACTTC	TRBV10-3	TRBJ2-7	TRBD1	NA
CASSTIPWAFF	TGTGCCAGCAGCACAATTCCGTGGGCTTTCTTT	TRBV6-2/TRBV6-3	TRBJ1-1	NA	NA
CAWSRGQGQPQHF	TGTGCCTGGAGTCGCGGGCAGGGACAGCCCCAGCATTTT	TRBV30	TRBJ1-5	NA	NA
CASSERTEADYGYTF	TGTGCCAGCAGTGAAAGGACGGAGGCGGACTATGGCTACACCTTC	TRBV25-1	TRBJ1-2	NA	once
CASSLQGADTGELFF	TGTGCCAGCAGCTTACAGGGGGCGGACACCGGGGAGCTGTTTTTT	TRBV5-4	TRBJ2-2	TRBD1	once
CASSRSGSSYNEQFF	TGTGCCAGCAGCCGGAGCGGTAGCTCCTACAATGAGCAGTTCTTC	TRBV5-4	TRBJ2-1	NA	NA
CASSVGTASGRSYEQYF	TGTGCCAGCAGCGTAGGGACGGCTAGCGGGCGCTCCTACGAGCAGTACTTC	TRBV9	TRBJ2-7	TRBD2	NA
CASSHPERGETQYF	TGTGCCAGCAGCCACCCGGAGAGGGGAGAGACCCAGTACTTC	TRBV4-2	TRBJ2-5	NA	NA
CASSLGTYYSGANVLTF	TGTGCCAGCAGCCTTGGGACATATTACTCTGGGGCCAACGTCCTGACTTTC	TRBV5-8	TRBJ2-6	NA	NA
CASLSQGAGTEAFF	TGTGCCAGCCTAAGTCAGGGGGCCGGCACTGAAGCTTTCTTT	TRBV6-5	TRBJ1-1	TRBD1	NA
CASSLGGPQPQHF	TGTGCCAGCAGTTTGGGGGGCCCTCAGCCCCAGCATTTT	TRBV12-3/TRBV12-4	TRBJ1-5	NA	NA
CSARADQPQHF	TGCAGTGCTAGGGCCGATCAGCCCCAGCATTTT	TRBV20-1	TRBJ1-5	NA	NA
CASRLADKRETQYF	TGTGCCAGCAGACTAGCAGATAAGAGGGAGACCCAGTACTTC	TRBV3-1/TRBV3-2	TRBJ2-5	NA	few
CASSISGVSTDTQYF	TGTGCCAGTAGTATAAGCGGAGTTAGCACAGATACGCAGTATTTT	TRBV19	TRBJ2-3	NA	NA
CASSLGLGTYEQYF	TGTGCCAGTAGTTTGGGGTTGGGGACCTACGAGCAGTACTTC	TRBV19	TRBJ2-7	NA	NA
CASSWRARTIPDTQYF	TGTGCCAGCAGCTGGAGGGCGCGGACTATTCCAGATACGCAGTATTTT	TRBV11-2	TRBJ2-3	NA	few
CASSAYHEQYF	TGTGCCAGCAGTGCCTACCACGAGCAGTACTTC	TRBV11-2	TRBJ2-7	NA	NA
CASSLGIGASAAEAFF	TGTGCCAGCAGCTTAGGAATCGGGGCCTCGGCGGCTGAAGCTTTCTTT	TRBV7-2	TRBJ1-1	NA	NA
CAWSVGTVGSGNTIYF	TGTGCCTGGTCAGTGGGGACTGTCGGCTCTGGAAACACCATATATTTT	TRBV30	TRBJ1-3	NA	NA
CASSVREAGPYEQYF	TGTGCCAGCAGCGTGCGGGAAGCGGGACCCTACGAGCAGTACTTC	TRBV9	TRBJ2-7	TRBD2	NA
CATSDRGFNSPLHF	TGTGCCACCTCCGATCGGGGTTTCAATTCACCCCTCCACTTT	TRBV27	TRBJ1-6	NA	NA
CASSYSAGPQPQHF	TGTGCCAGCAGTTACTCCGCAGGGCCGCAGCCCCAGCATTTT	TRBV6-2/TRBV6-3	TRBJ1-5	NA	NA
CASSQAHMGLASSYEQYF	TGTGCCAGCAGCCAAGCGCATATGGGACTAGCTTCTTCCTACGAGCAGTACTTC	TRBV3-1/TRBV3-2	TRBJ2-7	TRBD2	NA
CASRNEVGEQFF	TGTGCCAGCAGGAACGAGGTGGGAGAGCAGTTCTTC	TRBV6-5	TRBJ2-1	NA	NA
CASSKTGFTGELFF	TGTGCCAGTAGTAAGACAGGGTTCACCGGGGAGCTGTTTTTT	TRBV19	TRBJ2-2	TRBD1	NA
CASRPLQDLPYEQYF	TGTGCCAGCAGGCCCCTACAGGATCTACCCTACGAGCAGTACTTC	TRBV28	TRBJ2-7	NA	once
CASSGSQGGYGYTF	TGTGCCAGCAGTGGTTCCCAGGGGGGATATGGCTACACCTTC	TRBV2	TRBJ1-2	TRBD1	NA
CASSSARGAANTGELFF	TGTGCCAGCAGCTCAGCGAGGGGAGCGGCGAACACCGGGGAGCTGTTTTTT	TRBV3-1/TRBV3-2	TRBJ2-2	NA	NA
CASRTTRFEKLFF	TGTGCCAGCAGGACGACTAGGTTCGAAAAACTGTTTTTT	TRBV12-3/TRBV12-4	TRBJ1-4	NA	NA
CSVVGRLAFF	TGCAGCGTTGTAGGGAGGCTAGCTTTCTTT	TRBV29-1	TRBJ1-1	NA	NA
CASSLVGGFEQFF	TGTGCCAGCAGCTTAGTCGGAGGGTTTGAGCAGTTCTTC	TRBV11-2	TRBJ2-1	NA	once